One sample yielded the 17 T cell receptor beta chains listed below, sequenced in a study of radiotherapy plus CTLA-4 blockade in lung cancer. Some clones are missing from TCRdb's copy, which holds only in-frame ones; the method was immunoSEQ multiplex PCR. Here the sample spans around 37,000 clones, 75% being singletons. The sample in question was peripheral blood, obtained from a patient treated with radiotherapy plus ipilimumab. These receptors were collected from a human donor with non-small cell lung cancer that progressed on radiotherapy plus ipilimumab.

A single count supports this clone. CDR3: CASSLRAGTAYEQYF. Here the CDR3 DNA reads TGTGCCAGCAGCTTAAGGGCGGGGACAGCCTACGAGCAGTACTTC. The rearrangement joins TRBV7-6 to TRBJ2-7; tentative D call: TRBD1 (7 bases). CDR3 length: 15 residues. Trimming removed 2 bases at V and 2 bases at J, with 13 bases between. CDR1 and CDR2 (germline): SGHVS, FNYEAQ.

This rearrangement joins TRBV4-1 to TRBJ1-2; the D is unclear. The V end lost 2 bases, the J end lost 4 bases, and 23 bases lay between the germline ends. This CDR3 has 18 amino acids. The germline V gene has CDR1 MGHRA and CDR2 YSYEKL. DNA for the CDR3: TGCGCCAGCAGCCAATACACAAGCGGAAGGCGCGTCGGCTATGGCTACACCTTC. Its protein is CASSQYTSGRRVGYGYTF.

The J gene is TRBJ1-2, the V gene TRBV9; D is ambiguous. V was clipped by 3 bases and J by 5 bases, with 17 bases between them. Germline V gives CDR1 SGDLS, CDR2 YYNGEE. CDR3 length equals 15 residues. The CDR3 loop is CASSDRVDGRYGYTF. The CDR3 bases are TGTGCCAGCAGCGACCGGGTTGATGGCCGTTATGGCTACACCTTC.

This chain connects TRBV5-4 to TRBJ1-1; possible D gene TRBD1, 5 bases. This CDR3 is built from 14 residues. V was cut by 0 bases and J by 1 base, with 7 bases left in between. The germline V gene has CDR1 SGHNT and CDR2 YYREEE (reference sequence). In DNA form, the CDR3 reads TGTGCCAGCAGCTTGGGAACAGGGAACACTGAAGCTTTCTTT. It codes for CASSLGTGNTEAFF.

The rearrangement uses TRBV27 and TRBJ2-6, with a possible D match to TRBD2 (7 bases). CDR3 length: 17 amino acids. V was shortened by 6 bases and J by 0 bases, with 15 bases between the two germline ends. Germline lookup yields CDR1 MNHEY and CDR2 SMNVEV (reference sequence). In nucleotides, the CDR3 is TGTGCCAGCAGATGGGGGGGCACTACCTCTGGGGCCAACGTCCTGACTTTC. This sequence encodes CASRWGGTTSGANVLTF.

The chain couples TRBV7-9 to TRBJ1-2; 10 bases fit TRBD1. Germline V gives CDR1 SEHNR, CDR2 FQNEAQ (reference sequence). V shed 0 bases, J shed 2 bases, and the junction held 0 bases outside the gene matches. The CDR3 sequence is 15 residues long. CDR3 protein: CASSLAGQGNYGYTF. The DNA of the CDR3 is TGTGCCAGCAGCTTAGCGGGACAGGGGAACTATGGCTACACCTTC.

The chain couples TRBV7-2 to TRBJ2-2; weak D call: TRBD2 (6 bases). This CDR3 is 15 amino acids long. The ends were cut back, 2 bases at V and 5 bases at J, with 12 bases in the middle. Germline assignment: CDR1 SGHTA and CDR2 FQGNSA. The CDR3 sequence is CASSLRGLSTGELFF. CDR3 sequence (DNA): TGTGCCAGCAGCTTAAGGGGACTCTCGACCGGGGAGCTGTTTTTT.

V and J are TRBV5-4 and TRBJ2-3; D gene uncertain. CDR3 length: 15 residues. Deletions cut 2 bases from V and 2 bases from J, with 12 bases between. Germline V gene lookup returns CDR1 SGHNT and CDR2 YYREEE (reference sequence). This CDR3 reads CASSFAGRSTDTQYF. In DNA, the CDR3 is TGTGCCAGCAGCTTTGCTGGGCGGTCCACAGATACGCAGTATTTT.

The J gene is TRBJ2-7, the V gene TRBV28; TRBD1 might be the D (5 bases). Germline values: CDR1 MDHEN, CDR2 SYDVKM. The ends were cut back, 2 bases at V and 4 bases at J, with 9 bases in the middle. The CDR3 runs to 13 residues. CDR3 sequence: CASSLGRVYEQYF. In DNA, the CDR3 is TGTGCCAGCAGTTTAGGCAGGGTGTACGAGCAGTACTTC.

Only a few counts were recorded for this clone. J is TRBJ1-5 and V is TRBV2, with D uncertain. V dropped 3 bases and J dropped 6 bases, with 12 bases sitting between them. This CDR3 is built from 14 residues. Per germline, CDR1 SNHLY and CDR2 FYNNEI. The CDR3, as DNA: TGTGCCAGCAGTGATAGGACCATCGGTCAGCCCCAGCATTTT. Translated: CASSDRTIGQPQHF.

The rearrangement joins TRBV4-1 to TRBJ2-1, with D perhaps matching TRBD1 (6 bases). The CDR3 consists of 19 residues. Trimming pared 1 base from V and 6 bases from J, leaving 25 bases between. Germline values: CDR1 MGHRA, CDR2 YSYEKL. The CDR3 DNA follows: TGCGCCAGCAGCCAAGTTGGGGGCAGGGGACGGAGCAAACCCAATGAGCAGTTCTTC. Protein product: CASSQVGGRGRSKPNEQFF.

CDR3 residues: CASSLEGAQADTGELFF. The CDR3 nucleotides read TGTGCCAGCAGCTTAGAGGGAGCCCAAGCAGACACCGGGGAGCTGTTTTTT. The V call is TRBV11-1, the J call TRBJ2-2; tentative D call: TRBD2 (5 bases). This CDR3 is 17 amino acids long. Germline lookup yields CDR1 SGHAT and CDR2 FQDESV (reference sequence). V gave up 1 base and J gave up 3 bases, with 15 bases separating them.

The rearrangement joins TRBV5-1 to TRBJ1-1; TRBD1 might be the D (6 bases). Germline V gene lookup returns CDR1 SGHRS and CDR2 YFSETQ. V was trimmed by 0 bases and J by 5 bases, leaving 14 bases between them. The CDR3 is made up of 15 amino acids. CDR3 sequence reads: CASSLALGGATEAFF. The CDR3 coding sequence is TGCGCCAGCAGCTTGGCCTTGGGGGGCGCTACTGAAGCTTTCTTT.

The rearrangement links TRBV11-1 to TRBJ2-5; 7 bases are shared with TRBD1. V shed 3 bases and J 3 bases; nucleotides not matched to a gene: 4. The germline V gene has CDR1 SGHAT and CDR2 FQDESV (reference sequence). This CDR3 comprises 14 residues. The CDR3 DNA is TGTGCCAGCAGCTTCAACAGGGGTAAAGAGACCCAGTACTTC. Its protein product is CASSFNRGKETQYF.

The sample holds a few counts of this clone. The chain links TRBV5-8 to TRBJ1-3; D perhaps matches TRBD1 (5 bases). From germline, CDR1 is SGHTS and CDR2 YDEGEE. Trimming shortened V by 2 bases and J by 6 bases, and 9 bases separated the two germline ends. This CDR3 has 13 residues. CDR3 DNA: TGTGCCAGCAGCTTATCCAGGGCAAACACCATATATTTT. Protein: CASSLSRANTIYF. Looking up the rest from reference TRBV5-8 and TRBJ1-3 gives the full variable domain: EAGVTQSPTHLIKTRGQQATLRCSPISGHTSVYWYQQALGLGLQFLLWYDEGEERNRGNFPPRFSGRQFPNYSSELNVNALELEDSALYLCASSLSRANTIYFGEGSWLTVV.

The rearrangement uses TRBV6-5 and TRBJ2-6; D unresolved. This CDR3 spans 13 amino acids. CDR1 MNHEY and CDR2 SVGAGI come from the germline V gene. V was clipped by 6 bases and J by 4 bases, with 7 bases between them. The CDR3 loop is CASSSTGANVLTF. CDR3 coding DNA: TGTGCCAGCAGCTCCACCGGGGCCAACGTCCTGACTTTC.

This chain uses TRBV9 with TRBJ1-5; D call uncertain. Germline CDR1 reads SGDLS; CDR2 reads YYNGEE. Trimming pared 5 bases from V and 2 bases from J, leaving 2 bases between. The CDR3 extends over 11 amino acids. Written as DNA, the CDR3 is TGTGCCAGCAGGGGCAATCAGCCCCAGCATTTT. Its protein is CASRGNQPQHF.